The 27 T cell receptor beta chains below were found in one sample sequenced in a study of blood T cell repertoires in acute mononucleosis (dated by TCRdb to the early 2020s). The method was the immunoSEQ multiplex PCR assay. Sourced from immuneACCESS, this table was stored by TCRdb with only in-frame sequences that have V and J called. A share of the clones is absent; for the studies checked, an unresolved V gene accounts for under half, and the remainder has no known explanation. This sample has 7,000 to 8,000 clones in its table, and about 25% of those were observed once. Approximately 30% of the sample goes to the ten largest clones. In the paper's terms, the time point label means: acute infectious mononucleosis, at clinical presentation within 2 weeks of symptom onset (visit 1). This material consisted of EBV YVL epitope tetramer+ CD8+ T cells sorted from PBMCs, taken during acute infectious mononucleosis. The label giving this sample's cell subset or site can be read as: CD8 T cells binding a tetramer with EBV BRLF1 109-117 peptide (YVL-BR). These TCRs come from a woman between 18 and 30 years old with infectious mononucleosis caused by EBV.

This clone was picked up a small number of times. At one end, the junction sequence differs from germline, possibly due to a read error. The chain joins TRBV9 to TRBJ2-7, with D maybe TRBD1 (5 bases). The CDR3 is made up of 15 amino acids. The germline gives CDR1 SGDLS, CDR2 YYNGEE. The CDR3 nucleotides are TGCGCCAGCAGCCAAGTGCGAGACAGCCCCTACGAGCAGTACTTC. Protein sequence: CASSQVRDSPYEQYF.

This clone was found many times. V and J are TRBV6-5 and TRBJ1-1, with 7 bases fitting TRBD1. The CDR3 extends over 13 amino acids. The germline gives CDR1 MNHEY, CDR2 SVGAGI. Trimming cost V 6 bases and J 5 bases; bases outside gene matches: 6. DNA of the CDR3: TGTGCCAGCAGCCGACAGGGACGGACTGAAGCTTTCTTT. Translated: CASSRQGRTEAFF.

This clone was found many times. A read error is likely here: a far larger clone is one base away. This sample also contains other DNA sequences that code for the same CDR3. V usage is TRBV4-1 and J usage is TRBJ2-2; TRBD1 is a possible D gene (6 bases). The length of the CDR3 is 15 residues. The germline V gene has CDR1 MGHRA and CDR2 YSYEKL. V was clipped by 4 bases and J by 4 bases, with 13 bases between them. The DNA for the CDR3 is TGCGCCAGCAGCCCCGTAACAGGGCTCACCGGGGAGCTGTTTTTT. Protein sequence: CASSPVTGLTGELFF.

This clone has more than one count but fewer than ten. The chain joins TRBV27 to TRBJ2-5; 10 bases are shared with TRBD2. The junction had 6 bases not matched to a gene; V was cut back by 4 bases and J by 1 base. Germline CDR1 and CDR2: MNHEY and SMNVEV (reference sequence). The CDR3 covers 16 residues. The DNA of the CDR3 is TGTGCCAGCAGTTCCATACTAGCGGGGAGCCAAGAGACCCAGTACTTC. The encoded protein is CASSSILAGSQETQYF.

The chain recombines TRBV7-7 with TRBJ1-1, with 7 bases matching TRBD1. From germline, CDR1 is SSHAT and CDR2 FNYEAQ (reference sequence). The CDR3 has 15 residues. The ends lost 5 bases at V and 4 bases at J; junction bases unmatched: 10. CDR3 bases: TGTGCCAGCAGCCCGACGACAGGGTCCGCCACTGAAGCTTTCTTT. Translated, it gives CASSPTTGSATEAFF.

This clone showed up just a few times. The rearrangement links TRBV5-4 to TRBJ2-1; 14 bases are a match to TRBD2. CDR1 and CDR2 from the germline V gene are SGHNT and YYREEE (reference sequence). The CDR3 is 16 amino acids. The V segment lost 4 bases and the J segment 9 bases; nucleotides outside the gene matches: 9. The CDR3 sequence is CASSPLTGTSGGEQFF. Here the CDR3 DNA reads TGTGCCAGCAGCCCTCTAACGGGGACTAGCGGGGGTGAGCAGTTCTTC.

This clone has more than one count but fewer than ten. This probably arose from a read error, given a far larger clone one base away. The chain links TRBV29-1 to TRBJ2-1; tentative D call: TRBD1 (5 bases). The length of the CDR3 is 13 residues. From germline, CDR1 is SQVTM and CDR2 ANQGSEA. Trimming removed 4 bases from V and 4 bases from J, with 11 bases in between. The CDR3 region is CSVGQGLYNEQFF. CDR3 nucleotide sequence: TGCAGCGTTGGGCAGGGCCTTTACAATGAGCAGTTCTTC.

This clone was observed a few times. This chain connects TRBV4-2 to TRBJ2-1; 8 nucleotides align to TRBD2. The germline V gene encodes CDR1 LGHNA and CDR2 YNFKEQ. CDR3 length: 14 residues. V was pared by 4 bases and J by 6 bases, with 5 bases of the junction left unmatched. The CDR3 region is CASSLAGPSNEQFF. CDR3 nucleotide sequence: TGTGCCAGCAGCCTAGCGGGGCCAAGCAATGAGCAGTTCTTC.

The chain recombines TRBV6-5 with TRBJ2-5, with TRBD2 as a possible D gene (6 bases). Trimming removed 5 bases at V and 4 bases at J, with 14 bases between. This CDR3 contains 14 residues. CDR1 and CDR2 (germline): MNHEY, SVGAGI. This chain's CDR3 is CASSMAGSGETQYF. In DNA form, the CDR3 reads TGTGCCAGCAGTATGGCGGGGAGCGGAGAGACCCAGTACTTC.

On this clone itself: A read error is the likely source, as a far larger clone sits one nucleotide away. The chain is built from TRBV13 and TRBJ2-1; weak D call: TRBD2 (6 bases). The V end lost 3 bases, the J end lost 6 bases, and 9 bases lay between the germline ends. Germline V gene lookup returns CDR1 PRHDT and CDR2 FYEKMQ (reference sequence). The CDR3 runs 13 residues. CDR3 protein: CASSLAGSNEQFF. In DNA, the CDR3 is TGTGCCAGCAGCTTGGCGGGGAGCAATGAGCAGTTCTTC.

This clone has only a few counts. The junction departs from germline at one end; a sequencing error may be responsible. DNA of the CDR3: TGTGCCAGCAGTTTAAGAGGGGGTGGGTACGAGCAGTACTTC. It is translated as CASSLRGGGYEQYF. The chain uses TRBV10-3 and TRBJ2-7; TRBD1 is a possible D gene (6 bases). Germline V gene data show CDR1 as ENHRY and CDR2 as SYGVKD. The CDR3 runs 14 residues.

This clone has only a few counts. The CDR3 nucleotides read TGTGCCAGCAGCTCCCTCCTCGAAATGAACACTGAAGCTTTCTTT. Its protein is CASSSLLEMNTEAFF. This chain links TRBV4-2 with TRBJ1-1, with D unresolved. The CDR3 runs to 15 residues. Per the germline V gene, CDR1 is LGHNA and CDR2 is YNFKEQ. Trimming shortened V by 5 bases and J by 0 bases, and 13 bases separated the two germline ends.

This clone was picked up many times. The gene calls are TRBV7-2 and TRBJ2-1; 9 bases map to TRBD1. Per germline, CDR1 SGHTA and CDR2 FQGNSA. The CDR3 consists of 15 residues. V lost 5 bases, J lost 4 bases, and 6 bases stayed unmatched. CDR3 in DNA: TGTGCCAGCAGCCCCGGACAGGGGATTTACAATGAGCAGTTCTTC. This codes for CASSPGQGIYNEQFF.

In the case of this clone: This likely reflects a read error, since a far larger clone is one base away. Other nucleotide sequences in the sample specify the same CDR3. The V gene is TRBV5-4, the J gene TRBJ2-1; D may be TRBD2 (5 bases). Germline V gene data show CDR1 as SGHNT and CDR2 as YYREEE (reference sequence). Trimming removed 4 bases from V and 0 bases from J, with 11 bases in between. This CDR3 is 15 amino acids long. This CDR3 reads CASSQVTSSYNEQFF. The CDR3 DNA sequence: TGTGCCAGCAGCCAAGTAACTAGCTCCTACAATGAGCAGTTCTTC.

V gene TRBV11-2 combines with J gene TRBJ2-5; weak D call: TRBD2 (5 bases). This CDR3 is built from 15 residues. Trimming removed 7 bases from V and 2 bases from J, with 17 bases in between. CDR1 SGHAT and CDR2 FQNNGV come from the germline V gene. The CDR3 nucleotides read TGTGCCAGCATGAGGGAGTTGAAGGAGCAAGAGACCCAGTACTTC. Its translation is CASMRELKEQETQYF.

Regarding this clone: A far larger clone is one base from this, pointing to a likely read error. J is TRBJ2-1 and V is TRBV28; 14 bases map to TRBD2. Per the germline V gene, CDR1 is MDHEN and CDR2 is SYDVKM. The V segment lost 6 bases and the J segment 6 bases; nucleotides outside the gene matches: 4. The CDR3 has 15 residues. The CDR3 DNA reads TGTGCCAGCAGGCCGACTAGCGGGGGGGGCAATGAGCAGTTCTTC. This translates into CASRPTSGGGNEQFF.

As for this clone: A far larger clone is only one base removed, so a read error is likely. The chain employs TRBV7-9 and TRBJ2-7, with D perhaps matching TRBD1 (6 bases). There are 15 residues in the CDR3. Germline V gene sequence: CDR1 SEHNR, CDR2 FQNEAQ (reference sequence). Trimming took 5 bases from V and 1 from J, leaving 15 bases between them. Written as DNA, the CDR3 is TGTGCCAGCAGCCAAGAAGGACAGCTTTCCTACGAGCAGTACTTC. This gives the protein CASSQEGQLSYEQYF.

The V and J genes are TRBV27 and TRBJ2-7, with D perhaps given as TRBD1 or TRBD2 (7 bases each). The ends were cut back, 10 bases at V and 2 bases at J, with 18 bases in the middle. The length of the CDR3 is 14 residues. Germline V gene sequence: CDR1 MNHEY, CDR2 SMNVEV (reference sequence). CDR3: CAIRGGRETYEQYF. As DNA, the CDR3 is TGTGCCATCAGGGGGGGACGGGAAACCTACGAGCAGTACTTC.

This clone was seen ten or more times. At one of its ends the junction is not consistent with the germline gene, which may arise from a read error. J is TRBJ1-2 and V is TRBV5-1, with D possibly being TRBD1 (6 bases). Germline V gene sequence: CDR1 SGHRS, CDR2 YFSETQ. The CDR3 loop spans 15 amino acids. The DNA of the CDR3 is TGCGCCCGCAGCTGGGCCGGGGGGGGGCCAAGTGGCTACACCTTC. This codes for CARSWAGGGPSGYTF.

This clone has a handful of counts. This chain links TRBV29-1 with TRBJ2-5; TRBD2 is a possible D gene (6 bases). This CDR3 comprises 12 residues. Germline CDR1 is SQVTM and CDR2 is ANQGSEA. The CDR3 is CSALGGHRAQYF. The CDR3 DNA sequence: TGCAGTGCGTTGGGGGGTCATAGGGCCCAGTACTTC.

The table lists this clone with a few counts. The chain is built from TRBV25-1 and TRBJ2-1, with a possible D match to TRBD1 (6 bases). V was shortened by 6 bases and J by 5 bases, with 14 bases between the two germline ends. Germline V gene data show CDR1 as MGHDK and CDR2 as SYGVNS. There are 14 residues in the CDR3. CDR3 in amino acids: CASSPGHRDNEQFF. CDR3 coding DNA: TGTGCCAGCAGCCCGGGACACCGAGACAATGAGCAGTTCTTC.

This clone showed up just a few times. The chain uses TRBV7-4 and TRBJ2-3; TRBD2 agrees at 10 bases. CDR1 and CDR2 (germline): SGHVT, SQSDAQ. This CDR3 is 18 amino acids long. V was clipped by 1 base and J by 1 base; unmatched bases: 8. The CDR3 region is CASSLVIAGGLGTDTQYF. The CDR3 nucleotides are TGTGCCAGCAGCTTAGTCATAGCGGGAGGACTTGGCACAGATACGCAGTATTTT.

This clone was recorded a few times. A far larger clone is off by one base, so a read error is likely. Other nucleotide sequences in the sample specify the same CDR3. The J gene is TRBJ2-7, the V gene TRBV4-1; 10 bases are a match to TRBD2. The junction had 4 bases not matched to a gene; V was cut back by 5 bases and J by 0 bases. The germline V gene has CDR1 MGHRA and CDR2 YSYEKL. The CDR3 covers 15 residues. The CDR3 reads CASSILAGDSYEQYF. CDR3 nucleotide sequence: TGCGCCAGCAGCATCCTAGCGGGGGACTCCTACGAGCAGTACTTC.

At least ten counts were recorded for this clone. The CDR3 reads CASSPGIAGGYEQYF. In DNA form, the CDR3 reads TGTGCCAGCAGCCCCGGGATAGCGGGGGGCTACGAGCAGTACTTC. V is TRBV7-3 and J is TRBJ2-7; 10 nucleotides agree with TRBD2. CDR1 and CDR2 (germline): SGHTA, FQGTGA. The V and J ends lost 5 bases and 3 bases, in that order; junction bases with no gene match: 7. CDR3 length equals 15 residues.

This clone was picked up many times. The rearrangement joins TRBV6-5 to TRBJ2-5, with D perhaps matching TRBD2 (6 bases). The germline V gene has CDR1 MNHEY and CDR2 SVGAGI. V was trimmed by 4 bases and J by 4 bases, leaving 16 bases between them. This CDR3 has 15 amino acids. The CDR3 here is CASSFLEGQAETQYF. CDR3 nucleotide sequence: TGTGCCAGCAGTTTCCTGGAGGGCCAGGCAGAGACCCAGTACTTC.

This clone showed up just a few times. As DNA, the CDR3 is TGTGCCAGCAGCCGATGGACTAGCGGCCGAACCTACGAGCAGTACTTC. This encodes CASSRWTSGRTYEQYF. V is TRBV27 and J is TRBJ2-7, with TRBD2 identical over 10 bases. V lost 6 bases, J lost 2 bases, and 10 bases stayed unmatched. This CDR3 region has 16 residues. The germline CDR1 and CDR2 sequences are MNHEY and SMNVEV (reference sequence).

The rearrangement joins TRBV29-1 to TRBJ1-2; D is uncertain. This CDR3 region has 13 residues. Trimming took off 6 bases at V and 5 bases at J, with 16 bases between the two ends. CDR1 and CDR2 from the germline V gene are SQVTM and ANQGSEA. The CDR3 nucleotides are TGCAGCGTCAGGACCCTGACCGCTTATGGCTACACCTTC. Protein: CSVRTLTAYGYTF.